The rows below give T cell receptor beta chains drawn from one sample of a study of blood T cell repertoires in COVID-19. Data came from immunoSEQ multiplex PCR; TCRdb stores just in-frame clones and leaves some out. The data show about 80,000 clones, 75% to 85% seen once. Sequenced material: peripheral blood. The origin of the receptors is a man aged 50-59 years with COVID-19, enrolled during active disease. Both conserved end residues are part of each CDR3. Fields, in order: clone size, V gene, J gene, D gene, CDR3 protein, CDR3 DNA. D genes are given only for firm matches. Not all rows give a size; the values are once, few, many and, for expanded clones, a class.

NA	TRBV24-1	TRBJ1-2	NA	CATSDPGRGYGYTF	TGTGCCACCAGTGACCCGGGGAGGGGCTATGGCTACACCTTC
NA	TRBV28	TRBJ2-7	TRBD2	CASSGAGTSFYEQYF	TGTGCCAGCAGTGGGGCCGGGACTAGTTTCTACGAGCAGTACTTC
NA	TRBV13	TRBJ2-1	NA	CASSLGQGGNEQFF	TGTGCCAGCAGCTTAGGACAGGGTGGGAATGAGCAGTTCTTC
few	TRBV11-2	TRBJ2-7	TRBD2	CASSPGGEISYEQYF	TGTGCCAGCAGCCCCGGGGGGGAAATTTCCTACGAGCAGTACTTC
NA	TRBV30	TRBJ2-1	TRBD2	CAWKRRLAGHNEQFF	TGTGCCTGGAAACGGCGACTAGCGGGACACAATGAGCAGTTCTTC
NA	TRBV2	TRBJ1-5	NA	CASARDGGNQPQHF	TGTGCCAGCGCCCGGGACGGGGGAAATCAGCCCCAGCATTTT
NA	TRBV6-1	TRBJ1-1	TRBD1	CASSEKEGRGEFNTEAFF	TGTGCCAGCAGTGAAAAGGAGGGCAGGGGGGAGTTTAACACTGAAGCTTTCTTT
NA	TRBV4-2	TRBJ2-7	NA	CASSPGGRLRREQYF	TGTGCCAGCAGCCCTGGAGGGCGCCTTCGGCGGGAGCAGTACTTC
NA	TRBV28	TRBJ1-1	NA	CATLAGPLSNRGAFF	TGTGCCACCTTAGCCGGCCCACTGAGCAATCGGGGAGCTTTCTTT
few	TRBV11-3	TRBJ2-7	TRBD2	CASSSVAGAGQYF	TGTGCCAGCAGCTCCGTAGCGGGAGCGGGGCAGTACTTC
NA	TRBV4-2	TRBJ2-7	TRBD2	CASSQRTSSYEQYF	TGTGCCAGCAGCCAGAGGACTAGCTCCTACGAGCAGTACTTC
NA	TRBV7-8	TRBJ1-1	TRBD1	CASSLGGQGITEAFF	TGTGCCAGCAGCTTGGGTGGACAGGGAATCACTGAAGCTTTCTTT
NA	TRBV7-9	TRBJ2-1	TRBD2	CASSLPTLAGAYNEQFF	TGTGCCAGCAGCTTACCTACCCTAGCGGGGGCCTACAATGAGCAGTTCTTC
NA	TRBV9	TRBJ1-1	NA	CASSVGGKLTEAFF	TGTGCCAGCAGCGTAGGGGGCAAATTGACTGAAGCTTTCTTT
NA	TRBV11-2	TRBJ2-7	NA	CASSLIQGGHEQYF	TGTGCCAGCAGCTTGATACAGGGTGGCCACGAGCAGTACTTC
NA	TRBV7-9	TRBJ2-5	TRBD1	CASSLGKGAGSGGAETQYF	TGTGCCAGCAGCTTAGGAAAGGGGGCGGGCAGCGGCGGCGCGGAGACCCAGTACTTC
NA	TRBV20-1	TRBJ2-7	NA	CSASRGEQYF	TGCAGTGCTAGCCGAGGGGAGCAGTACTTC
NA	TRBV18	TRBJ2-5	TRBD2	CASSPLAGEETQYF	TGTGCCAGCTCACCACTAGCGGGAGAAGAGACCCAGTACTTC
NA	TRBV28	TRBJ2-7	NA	CATEEGAAYEQYF	TGTGCCACCGAGGAGGGGGCGGCCTACGAGCAGTACTTC
few	TRBV7-2	TRBJ2-3	TRBD2	CASSSHGLVRDTQYF	TGTGCCAGCAGCTCGCACGGACTAGTCAGGGATACGCAGTATTTT
once	TRBV29-1	TRBJ2-1	TRBD1	CSTAPTGARNDEQFF	TGCAGCACCGCCCCGACAGGGGCCCGCAATGATGAGCAGTTCTTC
NA	TRBV10-3	TRBJ1-3	TRBD1	CAIRGTGSGNTIYF	TGTGCCATCAGGGGGACAGGTTCGGGAAACACCATATATTTT
NA	TRBV19	TRBJ1-5	TRBD1	CASSLQGPRPQHF	TGTGCCAGTAGTTTACAGGGGCCGCGGCCCCAGCATTTT
NA	TRBV27	TRBJ2-3	TRBD1	CASSSTQGSGDTQYF	TGTGCCAGCAGTTCCACACAGGGGTCCGGAGATACGCAGTATTTT
NA	TRBV18	TRBJ2-1	TRBD1	CASSPPTGYKSNEQFF	TGTGCCAGCTCACCACCGACAGGGTACAAATCCAATGAGCAGTTCTTC
NA	TRBV20-1	TRBJ1-4	NA	CSARGEKLFF	TGCAGTGCCCGGGGGGAAAAACTGTTTTTT
NA	TRBV27	TRBJ2-5	NA	CASKRGGGSETQYF	TGTGCCAGCAAGAGGGGGGGCGGGAGTGAGACCCAGTACTTC
NA	TRBV7-2	TRBJ2-1	TRBD2	CASSSGGAIEQFF	TGTGCCAGCAGCTCGGGAGGGGCCATTGAGCAGTTCTTC
once	TRBV7-9	TRBJ2-1	NA	CASSRVDPREQFF	TGTGCCAGCAGTCGGGTCGATCCCCGGGAGCAGTTCTTC
once	TRBV14	TRBJ2-4	TRBD1	CASSAGQVMDIQYF	TGTGCCAGCAGCGCGGGACAGGTGATGGACATTCAGTACTTC
NA	TRBV30	TRBJ2-1	NA	CAWSAGFDEQFF	TGTGCCTGGAGTGCCGGGTTCGATGAGCAGTTCTTC
NA	TRBV27	TRBJ2-7	TRBD1	CATRAGGYEQYF	TGTGCCACCCGGGCAGGGGGATACGAGCAGTACTTC
NA	TRBV6-2/TRBV6-3	TRBJ2-4	TRBD2	CASSYSIASGSLAKNIQYF	TGTGCCAGCAGTTACTCGATCGCTAGCGGGAGTTTAGCCAAAAACATTCAGTACTTC
NA	TRBV11-2	TRBJ1-6	TRBD1	CASSPSTGYGNSPLHF	TGTGCCAGCAGCCCATCGACAGGGTATGGCAATTCACCCCTCCACTTT
NA	TRBV3-1/TRBV3-2	TRBJ1-5	NA	CASSHTGSNQPQHF	TGTGCCAGCAGCCACACGGGAAGCAATCAGCCCCAGCATTTT
once	TRBV21-1	TRBJ2-1	NA	CASSYVGEAGKNNEQFF	TGTGCCAGCAGCTATGTAGGGGAGGCAGGTAAAAACAATGAGCAGTTCTTC
NA	TRBV7-8	TRBJ1-1	NA	CASSLVRGMNTEAFF	TGTGCCAGCAGCTTAGTGCGGGGTATGAACACTGAAGCTTTCTTT
NA	TRBV24-1	TRBJ2-7	NA	CATSALGLQYF	TGTGCCACCAGTGCTCTTGGACTGCAGTACTTC
NA	TRBV27	TRBJ1-1	NA	CASSRAPGPERGAFF	TGTGCCAGCAGCCGCGCACCCGGGCCCGAAAGGGGAGCTTTCTTT
NA	TRBV5-1	TRBJ1-1	NA	CASMVQGNTEAFF	TGCGCCAGCATGGTGCAGGGGAACACTGAAGCTTTCTTT
NA	TRBV7-2	TRBJ2-3	TRBD2	CASSLAMGRETDTQYF	TGTGCCAGCAGCTTAGCGATGGGGCGGGAGACAGATACGCAGTATTTT
NA	TRBV7-3	TRBJ2-1	TRBD2	CASSLKREGRNEQFF	TGTGCCAGCAGCTTAAAGCGGGAGGGCCGCAATGAGCAGTTCTTC
once	TRBV10-3	TRBJ1-2	TRBD1	CAISKTGGAVDGYTF	TGTGCCATCAGTAAGACAGGGGGCGCCGTGGATGGCTACACCTTC